The 16 T cell receptor beta chains below all came from one sample that was sequenced in a study of blood T cell repertoires in COVID-19. The data were produced by immunoSEQ multiplex PCR, yet TCRdb's version contains in-frame clones alone and is incomplete. Of about 140,000 clones listed, 65% to 85% are singletons. Sequenced sample: peripheral blood. The receptors come from a woman aged 55-70 years with acute or convalescent COVID-19.

A single count supports this clone. V usage is TRBV9 and J usage is TRBJ2-2; perhaps TRBD2 as D (6 bases). V was trimmed by 0 bases and J by 1 base, leaving 13 bases between them. This CDR3 has 17 residues. Per germline, CDR1 SGDLS and CDR2 YYNGEE. The CDR3 DNA reads as TGTGCCAGCAGCGTAGATTATTCGCGGGAGAACACCGGGGAGCTGTTTTTT. This encodes CASSVDYSRENTGELFF. Full variable domain (remainder filled in from reference TRBV9 and TRBJ2-2): DSGVTQTPKHLITATGQRVTLRCSPRSGDLSVYWYQQSLDQGLQFLIQYYNGEERAKGNILERFSAQQFPDLHSELNLSSLELGDSALYFCASSVDYSRENTGELFFGEGSRLTVL.

Of note for this clone: An end of the junction differs from the germline gene, which may be a read error. The same CDR3 is also encoded by other DNA sequences in this sample. This chain uses TRBV9 with TRBJ2-3; 16 nucleotides line up with TRBD2. The CDR3 sequence is 17 residues long. Germline V CDR1 and CDR2: SGDLS, YYNGEE. CDR3 sequence (DNA): TGTGCTAGCAGCGTAGGGACTAGCGGGAGGGCCGCGGATACGCAGTATTTT. This translates into CASSVGTSGRAADTQYF.

The chain couples TRBV24-1 to TRBJ1-2; D is unresolved. The V and J ends lost 4 bases and 8 bases respectively, with 13 bases between them. CDR1 and CDR2 from the germline V gene are KGHDR and SFDVKD. The CDR3 runs to 13 residues. The CDR3: CATSETTAGGYTF. CDR3 nucleotide sequence: TGTGCCACCAGTGAAACAACAGCGGGCGGCTACACCTTC.

The chain has TRBV30 and TRBJ1-1, with 8 positions matching TRBD1. The germline V gene has CDR1 GTSNPN and CDR2 SVGIG (reference sequence). V shed 3 bases, J shed 11 bases, and the junction held 11 bases outside the gene matches. The CDR3 has 13 amino acids. The CDR3 DNA reads TGTGCCTGGAGCCACACGACAGGGGTGATTGCTTTCTTT. It encodes CAWSHTTGVIAFF.

The rearrangement joins TRBV12-3 or TRBV12-4 to TRBJ2-7; TRBD2 aligns across 7 bases. The CDR3 spans 13 residues. The ends lost 3 bases at V and 2 bases at J; junction bases unmatched: 1. The CDR3 protein is CASSLGRAYEQYF. The CDR3 DNA reads as TGTGCCAGCAGTTTGGGGAGGGCCTACGAGCAGTACTTC.

V is TRBV24-1 and J is TRBJ2-1; no definite D call. CDR3 length: 15 residues. The V gene's germline CDR1 is KGHDR and CDR2 SFDVKD. Trimming pared 4 bases from V and 5 bases from J, leaving 14 bases between. The CDR3 DNA sequence: TGTGCCACCAGTGAACCCGACACTTTAAACAATGAGCAGTTCTTC. Its translation is CATSEPDTLNNEQFF.

The chain couples TRBV27 to TRBJ1-5; the D gene is possibly TRBD1 (6 bases). Trimming pared 3 bases from V and 6 bases from J, leaving 18 bases between. CDR3 size: 16 residues. Germline-derived CDR1 and CDR2 are MNHEY and SMNVEV (reference sequence). The CDR3 is CASSFIRGTTVQPQHF. The CDR3 coding sequence is TGTGCCAGCAGTTTCATCAGGGGAACCACCGTTCAGCCCCAGCATTTT.

The sample holds a few counts of this clone. The gene calls are TRBV28 and TRBJ1-4; TRBD1 agrees at 8 bases. Germline V lookup: CDR1 MDHEN, CDR2 SYDVKM. The V segment lost 2 bases and the J segment 4 bases; nucleotides outside the gene matches: 3. The CDR3 extends over 15 amino acids. The chain's CDR3 is CASSLPGQDNEKLFF. The CDR3 nucleotides are TGTGCCAGCAGTTTACCGGGACAGGATAATGAAAAACTGTTTTTT.

The chain links TRBV28 to TRBJ2-5; D unclear. The V gene lost 5 bases and the J gene lost 0 bases, with 16 bases spanning the gap. Germline V gene data show CDR1 as MDHEN and CDR2 as SYDVKM. This CDR3 spans 16 amino acids. The CDR3 sequence: CASSPGTTQYQETQYF. The CDR3 DNA is TGTGCCAGCAGTCCCGGCACGACACAGTACCAAGAGACCCAGTACTTC.

This clone came up a few times. Here the CDR3 DNA reads TGTGCCAGCAGCCCGGCGGGACTAGTCGGCGAGCAGTACTTC. Protein sequence: CASSPAGLVGEQYF. The rearrangement uses TRBV7-2 and TRBJ2-7, with 8 bases lining up with TRBD2. The CDR3 contains 14 residues. J lost 6 bases, V lost 5 bases, and 9 bases had no gene match. Germline lookup yields CDR1 SGHTA and CDR2 FQGNSA. The full variable domain, with the rest looked up from reference TRBV7-2 and TRBJ2-7, is GAGVSQSPSNKVTEKGKDVELRCDPISGHTALYWYRQSLGQGLEFLIYFQGNSAPDKSGLPSDRFSAERTGGSVSTLTIQRTQQEDSAVYLCASSPAGLVGEQYFGPGTRLTVT.

The V call is TRBV29-1, the J call TRBJ2-4; the D is unclear. V was clipped by 2 bases and J by 6 bases, with 14 bases between them. CDR3 length: 14 residues. Germline CDR1 SQVTM, CDR2 ANQGSEA. CDR3 DNA: TGCAGCGTTGAAACGGTGTGGGCAACAAACATTCAGTACTTC. The encoded protein is CSVETVWATNIQYF.

J is TRBJ1-4 and V is TRBV2; D uncertain. CDR1 and CDR2 from the germline V gene are SNHLY and FYNNEI. Between the trimmed V and J ends, which lost 6 bases and 6 bases, there was a span of 11 bases. This CDR3 contains 13 residues. The CDR3 DNA follows: TGTGCCAGCAGAGTCCGTGAGGATGAAAAACTGTTTTTT. Translation: CASRVREDEKLFF. The full variable domain, with the rest looked up from reference TRBV2 and TRBJ1-4, is EPEVTQTPSHQVTQMGQEVILRCVPISNHLYFYWYRQILGQKVEFLVSFYNNEISEKSEIFDDQFSVERPDGSNFTLKIRSTKLEDSAMYFCASRVREDEKLFFGSGTQLSVL.

The CDR3 reads CASRGTGPGYTF. The DNA for the CDR3 is TGTGCCAGCAGGGGGACAGGGCCAGGCTACACCTTC. The chain recombines TRBV2 with TRBJ1-2; 9 bases agree with TRBD1. The CDR3 runs to 12 residues. The V and J ends lost 6 bases and 8 bases, in that order; junction bases with no gene match: 4. Per the germline V gene, CDR1 is SNHLY and CDR2 is FYNNEI.

The rearrangement links TRBV27 to TRBJ2-7, with TRBD2 identical over 13 bases. The CDR3 totals 19 residues. Losses at the gene ends were 6 bases for V and 2 bases for J; bases not matched to a gene: 16. Per germline, CDR1 MNHEY and CDR2 SMNVEV (reference sequence). In nucleotides, the CDR3 is TGTGCCAGCAGGACATCCGGACTAGCGGGAGATCGGAACCCCTACGAGCAGTACTTC. It translates to CASRTSGLAGDRNPYEQYF.

The rearrangement links TRBV11-3 to TRBJ2-3; unclear D gene. Germline V lookup: CDR1 SGHNT, CDR2 YENEEA. Between the trimmed V and J ends, which lost 11 bases and 2 bases, there was a span of 17 bases. The CDR3 length is 14 residues. The CDR3 sequence: CADQDTTPTDTQYF. CDR3 DNA sequence: TGTGCCGACCAAGACACCACCCCCACAGATACGCAGTATTTT.

The chain combines TRBV28 with TRBJ1-2; 8 positions match TRBD1. The CDR3 consists of 17 residues. Germline assignment: CDR1 MDHEN and CDR2 SYDVKM. V was clipped by 4 bases and J by 6 bases; unmatched bases: 16. This chain's CDR3 is CASSYGGSGQGPNGYTF. As DNA, the CDR3 is TGTGCCAGCAGTTACGGGGGATCAGGACAGGGCCCGAATGGCTACACCTTC.